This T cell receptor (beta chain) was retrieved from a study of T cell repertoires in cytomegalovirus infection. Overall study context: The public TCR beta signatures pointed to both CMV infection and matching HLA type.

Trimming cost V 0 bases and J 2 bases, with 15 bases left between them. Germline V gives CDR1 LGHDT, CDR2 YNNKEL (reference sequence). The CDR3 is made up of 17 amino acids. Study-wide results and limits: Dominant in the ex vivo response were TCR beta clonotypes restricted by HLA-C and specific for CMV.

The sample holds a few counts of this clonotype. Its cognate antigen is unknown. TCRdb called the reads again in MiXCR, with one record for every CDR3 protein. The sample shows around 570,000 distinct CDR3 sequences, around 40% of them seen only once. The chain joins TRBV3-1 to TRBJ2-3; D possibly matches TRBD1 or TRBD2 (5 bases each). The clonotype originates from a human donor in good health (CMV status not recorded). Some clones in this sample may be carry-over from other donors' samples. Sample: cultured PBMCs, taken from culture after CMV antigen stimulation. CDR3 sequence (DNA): TGTGCCAGCAGCCAAGACCATGGGGGACCACCCACAGATACGCAGTATTTT. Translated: CASSQDHGGPPTDTQYF.